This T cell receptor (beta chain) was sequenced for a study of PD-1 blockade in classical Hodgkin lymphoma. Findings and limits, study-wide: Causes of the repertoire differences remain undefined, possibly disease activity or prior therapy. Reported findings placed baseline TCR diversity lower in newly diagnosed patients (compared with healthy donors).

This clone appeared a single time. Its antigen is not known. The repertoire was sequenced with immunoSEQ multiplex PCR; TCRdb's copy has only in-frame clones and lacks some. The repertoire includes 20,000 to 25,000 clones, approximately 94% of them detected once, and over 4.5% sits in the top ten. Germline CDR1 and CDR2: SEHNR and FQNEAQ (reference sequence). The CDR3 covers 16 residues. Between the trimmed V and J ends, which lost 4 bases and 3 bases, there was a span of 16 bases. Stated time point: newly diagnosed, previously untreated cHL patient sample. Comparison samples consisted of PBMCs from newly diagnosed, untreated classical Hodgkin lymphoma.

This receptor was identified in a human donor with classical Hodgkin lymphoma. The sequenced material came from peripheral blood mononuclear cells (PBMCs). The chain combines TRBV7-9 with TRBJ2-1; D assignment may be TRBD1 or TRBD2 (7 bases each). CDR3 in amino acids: CASSSSSRGGYNEQFF. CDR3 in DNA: TGTGCCAGCAGCTCCAGCTCCAGGGGGGGCTACAATGAGCAGTTCTTC.